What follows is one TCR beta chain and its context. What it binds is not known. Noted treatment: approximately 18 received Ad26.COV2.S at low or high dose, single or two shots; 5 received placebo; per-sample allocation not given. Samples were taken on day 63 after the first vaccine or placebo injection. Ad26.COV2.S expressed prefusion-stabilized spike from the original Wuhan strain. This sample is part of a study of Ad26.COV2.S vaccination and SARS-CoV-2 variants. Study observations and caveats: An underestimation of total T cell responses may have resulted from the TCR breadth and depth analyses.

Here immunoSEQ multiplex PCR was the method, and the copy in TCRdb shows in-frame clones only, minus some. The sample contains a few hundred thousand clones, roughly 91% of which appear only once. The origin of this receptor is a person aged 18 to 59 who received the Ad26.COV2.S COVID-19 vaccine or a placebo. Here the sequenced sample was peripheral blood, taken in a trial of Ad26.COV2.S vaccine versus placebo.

The CDR3 DNA sequence: TGCGCCAGCAGCTCTACCGGGACAGGGAGGGTAATAGATGAGCAGTTCTTC. Residues: CASSSTGTGRVIDEQFF. V gene TRBV5-1 combines with J gene TRBJ2-1, with 9 nucleotides matching TRBD1. The V gene's germline CDR1 is SGHRS and CDR2 YFSETQ. The trim removed 3 bases at V and 8 bases at J, leaving 15 bases unmatched. This CDR3 region has 17 residues.